The 5 T cell receptor beta chains in this list originate from one sample, sequenced in a study of T cells in Graves' hyperthyroidism and ophthalmopathy. The investigators amplified TCR beta CDR3 regions from RNA transcripts. The TCR CDR3 first-round RT-PCR relied on the HTBI primer set. TCRdb re-derived calls from the multiplex PCR reads in MiXCR, one entry per CDR3 protein. The data hold a few hundred thousand distinct CDR3 sequences, with around 13% observed a single time. The sample comprised blood. These receptor sequences come from a woman in her late teens or twenties with Graves' hyperthyroidism.

This clonotype showed up many times. V gene TRBV29-1 combines with J gene TRBJ2-2; TRBD1 is a possible D gene (6 bases). Trimming took 1 base from V and 7 from J, leaving 13 bases between them. The CDR3 runs to 14 residues. The germline CDR1 and CDR2 sequences are SQVTM and ANQGSEA. The CDR3 bases are TGCAGCGTTGAAGGACGACAGGTTGGCGGGGAGCTGTTTTTT. Encoded protein: CSVEGRQVGGELFF.

This clonotype was seen many times. This chain uses TRBV15 with TRBJ1-6; a possible D gene is TRBD1 (6 bases). Deletions cut 5 bases from V and 7 bases from J, with 15 bases between. Germline V lookup: CDR1 LNHNV, CDR2 YYDKDF (reference sequence). The length of the CDR3 is 15 residues. CDR3 in DNA: TGTGCCACCAGCTCCCGCAGGGGTGGGAATTCACCCCTCCACTTT. It specifies CATSSRRGGNSPLHF.

This clonotype appeared many times. V is TRBV7-9 and J is TRBJ2-7; TRBD1 agrees at 10 bases. The J segment lost 4 bases and the V segment lost 4 bases, leaving 7 bases of the junction unmatched. The CDR3 contains 15 residues. The germline V gene encodes CDR1 SEHNR and CDR2 FQNEAQ (reference sequence). In DNA, the CDR3 is TGTGCCAGCAGCTCTATAGGGACAGGGGCATACGAGCAGTACTTC. Protein product: CASSSIGTGAYEQYF.

This clonotype turned up a few times. The J gene is TRBJ1-4, the V gene TRBV11-2; 8 bases match TRBD1. Germline lookup yields CDR1 SGHAT and CDR2 FQNNGV. With 5 bases clipped from V and 0 bases from J, the junction kept 5 bases outside the gene matches. This CDR3 comprises 16 residues. CDR3 DNA sequence: TGTGCCAGCAGCCCGAACAGGGGGGCAACTAATGAAAAACTGTTTTTT. As protein: CASSPNRGATNEKLFF.

This clonotype was picked up many times. This chain uses TRBV2 with TRBJ1-1; maybe TRBD1 (5 bases). This CDR3 contains 14 residues. The V gene lost 1 base and the J gene lost 5 bases, with 11 bases spanning the gap. Germline-derived CDR1 and CDR2 are SNHLY and FYNNEI. CDR3 nucleotides: TGTGCCAGCAGTGAAGGGAGGGGTAAAACTGAAGCTTTCTTT. Protein product: CASSEGRGKTEAFF.